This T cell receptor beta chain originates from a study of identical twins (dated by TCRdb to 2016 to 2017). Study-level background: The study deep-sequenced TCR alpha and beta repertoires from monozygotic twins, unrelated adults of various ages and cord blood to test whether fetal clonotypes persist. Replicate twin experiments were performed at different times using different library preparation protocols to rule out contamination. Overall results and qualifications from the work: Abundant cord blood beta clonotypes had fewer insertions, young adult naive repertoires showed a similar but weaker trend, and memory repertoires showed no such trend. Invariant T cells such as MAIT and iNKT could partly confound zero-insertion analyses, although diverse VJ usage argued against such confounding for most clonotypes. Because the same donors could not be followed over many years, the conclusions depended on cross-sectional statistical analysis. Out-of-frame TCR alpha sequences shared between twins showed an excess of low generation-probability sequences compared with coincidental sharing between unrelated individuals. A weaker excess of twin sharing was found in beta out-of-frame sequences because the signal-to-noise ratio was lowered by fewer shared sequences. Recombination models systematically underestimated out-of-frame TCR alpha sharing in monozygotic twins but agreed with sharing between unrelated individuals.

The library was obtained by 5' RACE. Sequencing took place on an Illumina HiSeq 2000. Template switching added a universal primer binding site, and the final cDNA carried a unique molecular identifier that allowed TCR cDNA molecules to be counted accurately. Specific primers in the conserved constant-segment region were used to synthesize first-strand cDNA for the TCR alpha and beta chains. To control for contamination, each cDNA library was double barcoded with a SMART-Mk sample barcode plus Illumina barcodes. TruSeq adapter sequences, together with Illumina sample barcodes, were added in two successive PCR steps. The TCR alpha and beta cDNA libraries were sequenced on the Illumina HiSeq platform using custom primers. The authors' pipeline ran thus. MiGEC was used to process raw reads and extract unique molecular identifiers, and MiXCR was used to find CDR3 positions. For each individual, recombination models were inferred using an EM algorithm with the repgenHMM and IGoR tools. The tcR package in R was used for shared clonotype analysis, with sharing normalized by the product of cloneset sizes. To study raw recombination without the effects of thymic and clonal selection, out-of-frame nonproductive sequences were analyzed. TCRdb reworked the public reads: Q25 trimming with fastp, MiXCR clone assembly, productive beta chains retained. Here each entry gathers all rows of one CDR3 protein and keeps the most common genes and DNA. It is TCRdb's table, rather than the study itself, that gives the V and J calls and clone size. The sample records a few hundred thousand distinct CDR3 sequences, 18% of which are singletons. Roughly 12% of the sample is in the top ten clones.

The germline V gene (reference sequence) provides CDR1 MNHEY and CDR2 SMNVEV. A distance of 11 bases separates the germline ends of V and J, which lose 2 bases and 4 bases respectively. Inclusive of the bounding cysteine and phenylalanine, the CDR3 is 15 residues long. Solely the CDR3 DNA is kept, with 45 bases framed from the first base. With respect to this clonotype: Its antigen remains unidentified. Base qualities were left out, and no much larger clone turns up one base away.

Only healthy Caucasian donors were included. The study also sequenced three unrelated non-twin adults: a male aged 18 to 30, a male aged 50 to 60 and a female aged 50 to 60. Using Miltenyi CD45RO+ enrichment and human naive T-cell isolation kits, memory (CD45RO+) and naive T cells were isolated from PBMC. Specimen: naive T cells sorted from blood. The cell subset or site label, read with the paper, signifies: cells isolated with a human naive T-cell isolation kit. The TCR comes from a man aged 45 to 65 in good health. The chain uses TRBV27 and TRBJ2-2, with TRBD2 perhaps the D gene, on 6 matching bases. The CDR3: CASSLSGGSTGELFF. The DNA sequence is TGTGCCAGCAGTTTAAGTGGAGGGAGCACCGGGGAGCTGTTTTTT.